A selection of T cell receptor beta chains follows, all from one sample in a study of control samples from healthy donors and cancer patients. Generated by immunoSEQ multiplex PCR, the TCRdb table keeps only in-frame clones and is missing some. The profile shows 350,000 to 450,000 clones, 75% to 95% of them singletons. What was sequenced was PBMCs. These receptors all come from a man in his forties with head and neck cancer. Each CDR3 is given without its conserved first and last residue. A D gene is named only where the DNA matches it firmly.

CDR3: ASSPVRDSTREAGELF
D: TRBD1
V: TRBV18
J: TRBJ2-2

CDR3: ASSARGEEY
D: -
V: TRBV28
J: TRBJ2-7

CDR3: ASSLRDTGESGNTIY
D: -
V: TRBV7-6
J: TRBJ1-3

CDR3: ASSPSSGRGNEQF
D: TRBD2
V: TRBV19
J: TRBJ2-1

CDR3: ASSFGGAETQY
D: TRBD2
V: TRBV7-9
J: TRBJ2-5

CDR3: ASSPSFGSEQY
D: -
V: TRBV18
J: TRBJ2-7

CDR3: ASGWGITDTQY
D: -
V: TRBV2
J: TRBJ2-3

CDR3: ASSPGGGVTDTQY
D: -
V: TRBV5-1
J: TRBJ2-3

CDR3: ASSYSTSASQETQY
D: -
V: TRBV6-5
J: TRBJ2-5

CDR3: ASRTTGGGNQPQH
D: -
V: TRBV19
J: TRBJ1-5

CDR3: ASSRTTYEQY
D: -
V: TRBV5-1
J: TRBJ2-7

CDR3: ATRGAGDTQY
D: -
V: TRBV19
J: TRBJ2-3

CDR3: ASSILGLADTQY
D: -
V: TRBV7-8
J: TRBJ2-3

CDR3: ASSYSWETQY
D: -
V: TRBV6-2/TRBV6-3
J: TRBJ2-5

CDR3: SAPRRDEAF
D: -
V: TRBV20-1
J: TRBJ1-1

CDR3: ASSPDAGPDAF
D: -
V: TRBV3-1/TRBV3-2
J: TRBJ1-1

CDR3: ASSITLDSYEQY
D: -
V: TRBV27
J: TRBJ2-7

CDR3: ASSLLVAGWGTNEQF
D: TRBD2
V: TRBV5-1
J: TRBJ2-1

CDR3: ASRGQGLLYGYT
D: TRBD1
V: TRBV19
J: TRBJ1-2

CDR3: SVRTAQETQY
D: -
V: TRBV29-1
J: TRBJ2-5

CDR3: ASSDRGPYEQY
D: TRBD1
V: TRBV19
J: TRBJ2-7

CDR3: ASSPGQGAGETQY
D: TRBD1
V: TRBV6-5
J: TRBJ2-5

CDR3: ASSEWRVGVQETQY
D: -
V: TRBV10-2
J: TRBJ2-5

CDR3: AISDAGEQF
D: -
V: TRBV10-3
J: TRBJ2-1

CDR3: ASSFTRTGGTGELF
D: TRBD1
V: TRBV27
J: TRBJ2-2